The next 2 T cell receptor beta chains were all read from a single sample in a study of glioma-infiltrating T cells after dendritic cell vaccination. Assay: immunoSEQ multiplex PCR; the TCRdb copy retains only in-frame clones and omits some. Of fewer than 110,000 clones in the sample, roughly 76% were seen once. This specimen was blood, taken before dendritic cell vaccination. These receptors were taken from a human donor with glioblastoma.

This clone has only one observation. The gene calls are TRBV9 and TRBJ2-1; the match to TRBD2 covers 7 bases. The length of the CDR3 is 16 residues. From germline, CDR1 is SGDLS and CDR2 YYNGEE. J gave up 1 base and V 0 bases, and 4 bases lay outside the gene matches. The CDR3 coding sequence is TGTGCCAGCAGCGTAGATCCGGGGGGTTCCTACAATGAGCAGTTCTTC. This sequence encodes CASSVDPGGSYNEQFF.

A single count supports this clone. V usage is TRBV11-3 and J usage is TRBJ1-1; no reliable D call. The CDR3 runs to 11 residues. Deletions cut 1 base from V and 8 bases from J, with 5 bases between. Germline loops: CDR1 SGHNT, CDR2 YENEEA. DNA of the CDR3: TGTGCCAGCAGCTTAGCGGGGGAAGCTTTCTTT. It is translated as CASSLAGEAFF.